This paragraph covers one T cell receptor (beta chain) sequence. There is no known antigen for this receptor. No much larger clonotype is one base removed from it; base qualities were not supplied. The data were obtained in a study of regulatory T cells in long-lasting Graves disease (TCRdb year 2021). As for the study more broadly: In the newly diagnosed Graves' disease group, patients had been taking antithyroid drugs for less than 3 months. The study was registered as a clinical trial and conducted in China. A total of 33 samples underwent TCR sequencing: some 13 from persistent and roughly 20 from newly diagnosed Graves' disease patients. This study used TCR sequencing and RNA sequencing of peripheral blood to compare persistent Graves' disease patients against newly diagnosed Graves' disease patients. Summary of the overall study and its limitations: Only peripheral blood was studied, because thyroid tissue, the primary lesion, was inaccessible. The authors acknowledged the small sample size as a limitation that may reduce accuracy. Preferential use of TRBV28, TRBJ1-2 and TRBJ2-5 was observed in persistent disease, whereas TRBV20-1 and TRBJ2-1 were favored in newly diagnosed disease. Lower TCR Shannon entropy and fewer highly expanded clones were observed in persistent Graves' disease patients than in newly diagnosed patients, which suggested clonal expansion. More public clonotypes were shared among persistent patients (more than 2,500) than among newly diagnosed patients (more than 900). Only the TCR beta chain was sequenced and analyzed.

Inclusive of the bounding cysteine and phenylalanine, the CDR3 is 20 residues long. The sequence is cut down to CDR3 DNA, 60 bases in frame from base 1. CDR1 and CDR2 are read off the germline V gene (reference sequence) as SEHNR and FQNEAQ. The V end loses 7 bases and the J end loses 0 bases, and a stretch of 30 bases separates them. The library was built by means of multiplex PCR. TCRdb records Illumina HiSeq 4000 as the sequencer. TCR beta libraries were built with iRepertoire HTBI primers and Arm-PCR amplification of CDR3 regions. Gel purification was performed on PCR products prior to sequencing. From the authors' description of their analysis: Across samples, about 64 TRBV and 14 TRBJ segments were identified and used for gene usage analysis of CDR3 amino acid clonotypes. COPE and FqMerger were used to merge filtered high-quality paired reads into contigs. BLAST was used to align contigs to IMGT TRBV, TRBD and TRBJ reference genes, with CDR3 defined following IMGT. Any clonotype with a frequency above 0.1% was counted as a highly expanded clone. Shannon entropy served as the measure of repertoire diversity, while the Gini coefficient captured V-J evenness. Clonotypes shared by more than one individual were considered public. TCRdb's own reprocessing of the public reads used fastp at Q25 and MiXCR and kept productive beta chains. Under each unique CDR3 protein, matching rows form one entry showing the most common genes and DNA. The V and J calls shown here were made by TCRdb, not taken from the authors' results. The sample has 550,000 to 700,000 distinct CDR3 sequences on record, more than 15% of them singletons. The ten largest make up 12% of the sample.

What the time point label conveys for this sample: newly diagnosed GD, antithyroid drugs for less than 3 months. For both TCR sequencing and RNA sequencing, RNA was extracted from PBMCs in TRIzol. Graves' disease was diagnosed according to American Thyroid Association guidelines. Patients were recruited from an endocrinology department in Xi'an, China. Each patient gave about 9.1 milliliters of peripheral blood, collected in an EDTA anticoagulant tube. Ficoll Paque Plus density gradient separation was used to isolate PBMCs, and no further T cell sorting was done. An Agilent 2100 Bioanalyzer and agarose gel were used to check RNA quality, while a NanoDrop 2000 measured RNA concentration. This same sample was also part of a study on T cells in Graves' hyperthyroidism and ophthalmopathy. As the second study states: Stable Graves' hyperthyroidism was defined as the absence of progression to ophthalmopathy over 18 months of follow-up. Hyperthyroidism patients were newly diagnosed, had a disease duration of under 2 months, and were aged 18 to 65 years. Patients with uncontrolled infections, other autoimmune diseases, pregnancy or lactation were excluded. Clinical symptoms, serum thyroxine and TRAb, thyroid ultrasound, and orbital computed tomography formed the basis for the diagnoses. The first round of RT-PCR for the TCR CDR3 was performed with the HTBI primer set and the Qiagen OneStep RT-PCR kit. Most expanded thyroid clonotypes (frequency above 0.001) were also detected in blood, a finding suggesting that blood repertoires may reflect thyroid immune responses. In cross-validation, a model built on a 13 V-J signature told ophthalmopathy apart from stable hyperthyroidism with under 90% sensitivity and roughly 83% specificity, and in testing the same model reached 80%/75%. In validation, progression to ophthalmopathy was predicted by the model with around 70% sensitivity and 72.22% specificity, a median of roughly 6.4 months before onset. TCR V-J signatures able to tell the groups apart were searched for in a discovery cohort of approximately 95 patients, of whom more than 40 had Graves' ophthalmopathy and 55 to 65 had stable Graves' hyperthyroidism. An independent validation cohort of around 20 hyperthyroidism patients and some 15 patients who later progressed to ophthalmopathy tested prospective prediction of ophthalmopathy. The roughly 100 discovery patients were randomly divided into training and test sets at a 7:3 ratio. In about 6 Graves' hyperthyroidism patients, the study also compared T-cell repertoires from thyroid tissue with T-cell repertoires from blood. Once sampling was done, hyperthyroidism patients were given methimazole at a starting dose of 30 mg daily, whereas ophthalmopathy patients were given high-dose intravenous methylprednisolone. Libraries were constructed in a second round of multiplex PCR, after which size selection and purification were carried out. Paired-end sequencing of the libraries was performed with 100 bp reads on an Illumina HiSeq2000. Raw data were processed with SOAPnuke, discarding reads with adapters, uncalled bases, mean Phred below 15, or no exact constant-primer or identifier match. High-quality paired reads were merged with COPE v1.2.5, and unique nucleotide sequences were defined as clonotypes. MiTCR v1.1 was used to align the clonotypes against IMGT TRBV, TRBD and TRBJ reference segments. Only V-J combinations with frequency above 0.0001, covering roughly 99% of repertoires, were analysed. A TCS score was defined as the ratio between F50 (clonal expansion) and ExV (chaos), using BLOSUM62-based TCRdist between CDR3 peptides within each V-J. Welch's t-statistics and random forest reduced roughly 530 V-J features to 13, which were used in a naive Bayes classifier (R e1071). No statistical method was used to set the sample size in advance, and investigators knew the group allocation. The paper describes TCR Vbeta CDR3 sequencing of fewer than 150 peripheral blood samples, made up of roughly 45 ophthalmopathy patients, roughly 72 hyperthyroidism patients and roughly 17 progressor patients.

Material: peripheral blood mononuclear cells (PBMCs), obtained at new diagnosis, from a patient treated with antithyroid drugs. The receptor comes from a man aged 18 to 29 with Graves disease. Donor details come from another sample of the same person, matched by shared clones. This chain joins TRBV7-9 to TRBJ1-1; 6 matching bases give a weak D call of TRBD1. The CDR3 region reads CASTGVVPDRRDTMNTEAFF. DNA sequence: TGTGCCAGCACCGGGGTGGTCCCCGACCGACGGGACACCATGAACACTGAAGCTTTCTTT.